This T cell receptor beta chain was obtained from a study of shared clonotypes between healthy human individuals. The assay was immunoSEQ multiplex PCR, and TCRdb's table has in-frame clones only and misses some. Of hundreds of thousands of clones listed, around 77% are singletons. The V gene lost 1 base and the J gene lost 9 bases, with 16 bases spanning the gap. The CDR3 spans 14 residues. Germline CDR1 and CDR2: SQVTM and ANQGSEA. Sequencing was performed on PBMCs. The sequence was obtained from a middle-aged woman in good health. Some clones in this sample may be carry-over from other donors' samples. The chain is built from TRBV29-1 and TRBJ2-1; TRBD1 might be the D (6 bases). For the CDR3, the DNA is TGCAGCGTTGAAGGGGGACACAGTTCACGTGAGCAGTTCTTC. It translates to CSVEGGHSSREQFF.